This T cell receptor (beta chain) was identified during a study of blood T cell repertoires in COVID-19 (dated by TCRdb to between 2020 and 2021). The study in broad terms: Collaborator samples came from the United States, Italy and Spain and covered acute and convalescent phases of COVID-19. The repertoires were made available in a free public database intended to serve as a resource for research on the immune response to SARS-CoV-2. The prospective study material was composed of cDNA or gDNA derived from T cells, B-cell-depleted T cells, or PBMCs. The samples were drawn from two sources: the first 160 participants of the ongoing ImmuneRACE study, and 1,000 to 1,500 subjects contributed by 6 global collaborators. Subjects who had been exposed to COVID-19, were actively infected with it, or had recovered from it provided the deeply sampled blood TCRbeta repertoires that made up the dataset. Where HLA class I and class II types were available, the types were taken from metadata supplied by the sample provider, not from assay-based typing. Nearly every sample came with metadata listing a de-identified subject ID, COVID-19 status, age in years and sex. General findings and caveats noted by the study authors: How much clinical and demographic metadata was included differed by source and by participant, and the metadata was provided uncurated.

CDR1 and CDR2 (LNHDA, SQIVND) derive from the germline V gene (reference sequence). Trimming takes 5 bases off V and 2 bases off J; junction bases not matched to a gene: 11. The CDR3, from cysteine to phenylalanine, totals 18 residues. Of the read, only the CDR3 DNA is kept; its 54 bases are in frame from base 1. Collaborating institutions collected whole blood in K2EDTA tubes following their own protocols. For TCRbeta analysis, collaborators shipped samples as frozen whole blood, isolated PBMCs, or DNA extracted from either of those sample types. TCRbeta CDR3 regions were amplified from genomic DNA using the immunoSEQ Assay, a bias-controlled multiplex PCR. On the study's bioinformatics: The number of nucleated cells in each sample was estimated by amplification of reference gene primers within the assay. To quantify the absolute abundance of each unique TCRbeta CDR3 rearrangement, sequence reads were collapsed and filtered. For each sample, productive Simpson clonality was calculated as the square root of Simpson's diversity index across productive rearrangements. In TCRdb, the immuneACCESS table is reduced to in-frame sequences with V and J assigned. These tables do not hold every clone; where another copy was compared, an unresolved V gene accounts for under half, and the others remain unexplained. That table gives V, J and clone size, and the DNA gave D and trimming. The sample yields 50,000 to 65,000 clones; approximately 90% were counted once. The top ten clonotypes cover about 3.4% of the sample.

Concerning this clone itself: There is no known antigen for this receptor. No qualities accompany the bases; no much larger clone lies one base away.

This receptor chain uses TRBV19 and TRBJ2-5; 13 of the junction bases match TRBD2. The clonotype comes from a man aged 50 to 60 with acute or convalescent COVID-19. Sample: peripheral blood. The DNA sequence is given as TGTGCCAGTAGTCCCGGACTAGCGGGGGAAGGTCGGCAAGAGACCCAGTACTTC. The resulting protein is CASSPGLAGEGRQETQYF. Extended through the reference TRBV19 and TRBJ2-5 proteins, this CDR3 yields the full variable domain: DGGITQSPKYLFRKEGQNVTLSCEQNLNHDAMYWYRQDPGQGLRLIYYSQIVNDFQKGDIAEGYSVSREKKESFPLTVTSAQKNPTAFYLCASSPGLAGEGRQETQYFGPGTRLLVL.